One sample yielded the 2 T cell receptor beta chains listed below, sequenced in a study of CD4+ T cells in melanoma (dated by TCRdb to 2021 to 2024). Libraries were made using the immunoSEQ multiplex PCR assay. In its TCRdb copy, this immuneACCESS table keeps in-frame sequences only and misses some clones. Where compared with another copy, unresolved V genes explain less than half of these, and the others have no known cause. In this sample the table shows around 55,000 clones, 60% to 80% of which occur a single time. The ten largest clones take up roughly 4.9% of the sample. Input material: tumor tissue. The receptors were sampled from a human donor with melanoma.

The table lists this clone with many counts. The chain is built from TRBV6-1 and TRBJ1-1; no definite D call. Trimming shortened V by 8 bases and J by 8 bases, and 15 bases separated the two germline ends. This CDR3 region has 12 residues. Germline V gene sequence: CDR1 MNHNS, CDR2 SASEGT. Here the CDR3 DNA reads TGTGCCAGCCTTCATAGTTCCCTCGAAGCTTTCTTT. As protein: CASLHSSLEAFF.

V usage is TRBV19 and J usage is TRBJ2-1; 9 nucleotides line up with TRBD2. CDR3 size: 16 residues. V was clipped by 1 base and J by 5 bases; unmatched bases: 6. Germline V gives CDR1 LNHDA, CDR2 SQIVND (reference sequence). CDR3 in amino acids: CASSIAIAGANNEQFF. The CDR3 bases are TGTGCCAGTAGTATAGCGATAGCGGGGGCCAACAATGAGCAGTTCTTC.